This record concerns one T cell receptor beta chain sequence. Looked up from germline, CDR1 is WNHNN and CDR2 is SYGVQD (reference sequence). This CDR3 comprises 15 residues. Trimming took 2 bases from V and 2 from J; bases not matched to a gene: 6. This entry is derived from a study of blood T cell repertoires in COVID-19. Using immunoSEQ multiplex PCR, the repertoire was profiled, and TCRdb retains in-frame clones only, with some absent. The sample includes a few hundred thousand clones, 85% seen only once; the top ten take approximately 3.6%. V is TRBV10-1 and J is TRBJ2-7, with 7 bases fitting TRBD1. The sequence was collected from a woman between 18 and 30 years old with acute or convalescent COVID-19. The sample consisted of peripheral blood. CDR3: CASSEGGQVPYEQYF. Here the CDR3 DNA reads TGCGCCAGCAGTGAGGGCGGACAGGTTCCCTACGAGCAGTACTTC.